This T cell receptor (beta chain) is from a study of blood T cell repertoires in COVID-19. Looking at the study overall: Spain, Italy and the United States supplied samples that represented acute and convalescent COVID-19. T cells, B-cell-depleted T cells, or PBMCs supplied cDNA or gDNA.

Per the original data handling: Amplification with reference gene primers provided the estimates of nucleated cell counts. Method: immunoSEQ multiplex PCR; TCRdb's copy keeps in-frame clones and lacks some. V and J calls and clone size are as listed in that table; D and trimming were resolved from the DNA. The repertoire holds roughly 170,000 clones, with roughly nine tenths as singletons. J was trimmed by 6 bases and V by 0 bases; bases with no gene match: 6. This CDR3 comprises 15 residues. Germline loops: CDR1 SGHRS, CDR2 YFSETQ. The source is a man aged 65 to 79 with active or convalescent COVID-19. Sequenced input: peripheral blood. This chain connects TRBV5-1 to TRBJ2-1; 7 positions match TRBD2. The CDR3 reads CASSLGHREANEQFF. DNA for the CDR3: TGCGCCAGCAGCTTGGGTCACCGGGAGGCCAATGAGCAGTTCTTC.